This T cell receptor beta chain appears in the sequencing data of a study of OX40 agonist ivuxolimab in advanced cancers. Describing the broader study: Ivuxolimab was an agonistic, fully human IgG2 monoclonal antibody directed against OX40 (CD134), a costimulatory receptor. Intravenous ivuxolimab was administered to patients every 2 weeks at six dose levels: 0.01, 0.1, 0.3, 1.5, 3 and 10 mg/kg. Of the approximately 54 patients in dose escalation, around 19 had hepatocellular carcinoma, about 15 had melanoma, 9 had renal cell carcinoma and 9 had head and neck cancer. In the dose-escalation cohort, more than 75% of patients were male, and the mean age was around 60 years, with a range of roughly 23 to 85. Patients were allowed to have had prior anti-PD-1, anti-PD-L1 or anti-CTLA-4 therapy, and approximately 40% of the dose-escalation patients had been treated with checkpoint inhibitors. Three dose-escalation patients achieved partial responses, one with hepatocellular carcinoma and two with cutaneous melanoma. Peripheral TCRbeta sequencing was intended to test whether TCR sequence diversity was altered and clonal T-cell expansion was caused by ivuxolimab. The paper covers the monotherapy dose-escalation part of the phase I ivuxolimab trial, which included N of about 50 patients.

Overall study results and their limits: At doses of 0.1 to 3.0 mg/kg, clonal expansion of both CD4+ and CD8+ T cells in blood was seen between baseline and week 6. In the 0.1-3.0 mg/kg groups, partial responders had among the lowest normalized peripheral clonal expansion, particularly in CD8+ T cells. After ivuxolimab, CD8+ T cells had more expanded clones than CD4+ T cells on average. Which antigens the clonally expanded peripheral T cells were specific for was not determined. Low levels of normalized T-cell clonal expansion were also seen in some patients who did not respond.

The CDR3 holds 15 amino acids from the cysteine to the phenylalanine. Of the read, only the CDR3 DNA is kept; its 45 bases are in frame from base 1. Trimming at the junction amounts to 5 bases on V and 5 bases on J, and the germline ends lie 18 bases apart. Per the germline V gene, KGHSH is the CDR1 and LQKENI is the CDR2. Genomic DNA was isolated from the sorted cells so that the TCRbeta CDR3 region could be sequenced. The immunoSEQ Assay was used for sequencing of TCRbeta CDR3 regions. Not all clones reach the TCRdb copy of this immuneACCESS table, which keeps in-frame sequences only. Checked studies attribute under half of the gap to unresolved V genes and leave the rest unexplained. For this sample there are tens of thousands of clones; 80% appear just once. In total, the top ten clones hold less than 11% of the sample. Patients with a history of autoimmune disease or receiving systemic immunosuppression were excluded from the trial. In every dose cohort, peripheral blood was drawn for TCR sequencing at baseline, cycle 4 day 1, and cycle 7 day 1. Samples came from an open-label, multicenter, first-in-human phase I dose-escalation trial of ivuxolimab. Adults with locally advanced or metastatic head and neck squamous cell, hepatocellular, melanoma or renal cell carcinoma were enrolled in the trial. Before TCR sequencing, CD4+ and CD8+ T cells were separately sorted from peripheral blood.

As regards this clone: The antigen it recognizes is unknown. No base quality information exists; no much larger clone differs at one position.

The source material was CD4+ or CD8+ T cells sorted from blood, sampled in a trial of the OX40 agonist ivuxolimab. The chain is encoded by TRBV18 joined to TRBJ2-5; matching of 6 bases hints at TRBD1 as the D gene. The receptor's source is an adult with an advanced solid tumor such as melanoma, head and neck, liver or kidney cancer. At the DNA level, the sequence is TGTGCCAGCTCATTACAGTCAGGGGCAGGGGAGACCCAGTACTTC. Translated, this is CASSLQSGAGETQYF.